A selection of T cell receptor beta chains follows, all from one sample in a study of graft-versus-host responses after intestinal transplantation. For these receptors, no antigen is known. Data came from immunoSEQ multiplex PCR; TCRdb stores just in-frame clones and leaves some out. The sample holds approximately 86,000 clones, under 95% seen once. Source: unstimulated CD8+ T cells sorted from spleen or lymph node cells, taken before transplant. The receptors derive from a human donor who was the organ donor for an intestinal transplant. The CDR3 runs from the conserved cysteine through the conserved F or W. D genes are given only for firm matches.

>TRBD2|15|TRBV5-1
CASSLVLAGLETQYF
>-|13|TRBV7-9
CAPRAGVVPEAFF
>-|14|TRBV9
CASSDLLANNEQFF
>-|12|TRBV4-3
CASSQDAGELFF
>-|13|TRBV6-5
CASIETGGYEQYF
>TRBD1|15|TRBV13
CASSDQGQGVYEQYF
>-|14|TRBV7-9
CASSLGTGNYGYTF
>TRBD1|15|TRBV30
CAWSVLPGGTGELFF
>-|14|TRBV27
CASRPRQVNQPQHF
>TRBD2|16|TRBV5-6
CASSPLAGTPTDTQYF
>-|15|TRBV4-2
CASSQDQTGNTEAFF
>-|12|TRBV14
CASGRGFTEAFF
>-|16|TRBV7-9
CASSSQENREHYEQYF
>-|14|TRBV19
CASSIPGGNEKLFF
>-|15|TRBV11-2
CASSLGGGVSEKLFF
>-|12|TRBV27
CASSPGVGEQYF
>-|15|TRBV9
CASSVAGREDHEQYF
>TRBD1|15|TRBV5-4
CASSLEHTGAGELFF
>TRBD1|15|TRBV5-6
CASNYRGHSTNTIYF
>-|15|TRBV10-3
CAISDGLTGGEKLFF
>-|16|TRBV19
CASSPMGASGTVGYTF
>TRBD1|14|TRBV27
CASRSGGVGTEAFF
>-|13|TRBV13
CASSLGRVAEAFF
>-|15|TRBV7-9
CASSLTDRRNEKLFF
>-|13|TRBV27
CASSNTGLIGYTF
>-|13|TRBV11-1
CASSLSTGREAFF
>-|16|TRBV27
CASSLGGWDLGTEAFF
>-|15|TRBV7-9
CASSPYGVNTGELFF
>-|14|TRBV7-2
CASKSPGINYGYTF
>-|15|TRBV6-1
CASSEGDYSNQPQHF
>-|11|TRBV19
CASSSSEPQHF
>-|14|TRBV15
CATSRLTSNYGYTF
>-|14|TRBV19
CASSIGGFAQPQHF
>-|11|TRBV20-1
CSASEILEQYF
>-|14|TRBV11-2
CASNSGSSYNEQFF
>TRBD1|16|TRBV4-3
CASSQEYDRGYEKLFF
>TRBD2|14|TRBV5-4
CASSLGLAPETQYF
>-|16|TRBV4-2
CASSQVAGGFNQPQHF
>-|17|TRBV4-2
CASSRGAGMEDEDTQYF
>TRBD1|15|TRBV2
CASSAREQGWETQYF
>-|15|TRBV21-1
CASTLRTGWIQPQHF
>-|13|TRBV6-1
CASYFWPGEKLFF
>TRBD1|15|TRBV14
CASSHRDRGTDTQYF
>-|12|TRBV5-4
CASSRGGPQVFF
>-|17|TRBV4-1
CASSQDSQAGRGTEAFF
>TRBD1|13|TRBV27
CASSLTGGTEAFF
>TRBD1|16|TRBV7-9
CASSLARGTGGNEQYF
>-|13|TRBV9
CASSGPPRLEQYF
>TRBD2|15|TRBV6-1
CASSERLAGRYEQYF
>-|12|TRBV19
CATTSYRNEQFF
>-|14|TRBV27
CASSLLGGNQPQHF